A single sample gave rise to the 25 T cell receptor beta chains below, sequenced in a study of blood T cell repertoires in COVID-19. This table comes from immunoSEQ multiplex PCR, and its TCRdb copy is limited to in-frame clones, with some not included. The sample holds about 260,000 clones, 75% to 90% seen once. The sample was PBMCs or T cells enriched from blood (not recorded which). These receptors originate from a man aged 50-60 years who had been exposed to COVID-19.

The chain has TRBV5-4 and TRBJ1-1; a weak D match, TRBD1 (6 bases). CDR3 size: 14 residues. V was clipped by 2 bases and J by 8 bases, with 16 bases between them. Germline V lookup: CDR1 SGHNT, CDR2 YYREEE (reference sequence). The CDR3 DNA follows: TGTGCCAGCAGCTTTACAGGGTTTCAAGAAGAAGCTTTCTTT. This gives the protein CASSFTGFQEEAFF.

Details on this clone: The same CDR3 is also encoded by other DNA sequences in this sample. The V gene is TRBV5-1, the J gene TRBJ1-1; 8 bases match TRBD1. The CDR3 runs to 13 residues. The germline V gene encodes CDR1 SGHRS and CDR2 YFSETQ. With V trimmed by 3 bases and J by 5 bases, 3 bases remained unmatched. CDR3 DNA: TGCGCCAGCAGCTCCCAGGGGGCAACTGAAGCTTTCTTT. The encoded protein is CASSSQGATEAFF.

This chain connects TRBV27 to TRBJ1-2; TRBD1 matches at 8 bases. Germline lookup yields CDR1 MNHEY and CDR2 SMNVEV (reference sequence). The CDR3 contains 15 residues. V gave up 5 bases and J gave up 4 bases; unmatched junction bases: 9. CDR3 nucleotide sequence: TGTGCCAGCAGTCCAAGGGACAGGTGGGGCTATGGCTACACCTTC. This gives the protein CASSPRDRWGYGYTF.

The rearrangement links TRBV19 to TRBJ1-1, with a tentative D call TRBD1 (5 bases). The CDR3 is 16 amino acids. Germline CDR1 LNHDA, CDR2 SQIVND (reference sequence). The ends were cut back, 3 bases at V and 2 bases at J, with 16 bases in the middle. The CDR3 here is CASSMKLTAINTEAFF. CDR3 DNA: TGTGCCAGTAGTATGAAATTGACAGCTATCAACACTGAAGCTTTCTTT. Filled out from reference TRBV19 and TRBJ1-1, the complete variable domain reads DGGITQSPKYLFRKEGQNVTLSCEQNLNHDAMYWYRQDPGQGLRLIYYSQIVNDFQKGDIAEGYSVSREKKESFPLTVTSAQKNPTAFYLCASSMKLTAINTEAFFGQGTRLTVV.

The chain is built from TRBV2 and TRBJ1-2; 9 bases agree with TRBD1. CDR3 length: 15 amino acids. The V segment lost 2 bases and the J segment 7 bases; nucleotides outside the gene matches: 8. The germline gives CDR1 SNHLY, CDR2 FYNNEI. This CDR3 reads CASSEQGTGSAGYTF. The CDR3 DNA reads as TGTGCCAGCAGTGAACAAGGGACAGGGTCGGCTGGCTACACCTTC.

The gene calls are TRBV24-1 and TRBJ2-1, with TRBD1 matching 7 bases. V lost 3 bases and J lost 3; bases outside the gene matches: 7. Germline V gene lookup returns CDR1 KGHDR and CDR2 SFDVKD. The CDR3 loop spans 16 amino acids. The CDR3 DNA reads as TGTGCCACCAGTGATCACACAGGGGTAAACTACAATGAGCAGTTCTTC. This encodes CATSDHTGVNYNEQFF.

The genes are TRBV7-8 and TRBJ1-2; D possibly corresponds to TRBD1 (5 bases). In germline, CDR1 is SGHVS, CDR2 FQNEAQ. This CDR3 has 17 residues. V lost 1 base and J 0 bases, leaving 15 bases between the germline ends. CDR3 region: CASSLVTGLGSNYGYTF. The CDR3 DNA follows: TGTGCCAGCAGCTTAGTAACAGGCTTGGGCTCTAACTATGGCTACACCTTC.

CDR3 protein: CASSRAGVARTDTQYF. CDR3 nucleotide sequence: TGTGCCAGCAGTAGAGCGGGAGTGGCTCGCACAGATACGCAGTATTTT. The chain combines TRBV28 with TRBJ2-3; 8 nucleotides line up with TRBD2. Per germline, CDR1 MDHEN and CDR2 SYDVKM. The CDR3 has 16 residues. V lost 5 bases and J lost 1; bases outside the gene matches: 8.

V gene TRBV5-6 combines with J gene TRBJ1-1; D is unclear. V was cut by 2 bases and J by 0 bases, with 8 bases left in between. From germline, CDR1 is SGHDT and CDR2 YYEEEE. There are 14 residues in the CDR3. Here the CDR3 reads CASSLGDLNTEAFF. The DNA of the CDR3 is TGTGCCAGCAGCTTAGGAGATTTGAACACTGAAGCTTTCTTT.

V and J are TRBV28 and TRBJ1-5; D call uncertain. Germline values: CDR1 MDHEN, CDR2 SYDVKM. Trimming shortened V by 1 base and J by 3 bases, and 4 bases separated the two germline ends. The CDR3 consists of 13 residues. The chain's CDR3 is CASSLFNNQPQHF. The CDR3 DNA is TGTGCCAGCAGTTTATTTAACAATCAGCCCCAGCATTTT.

The chain combines TRBV2 with TRBJ2-3; D not certain. V lost 7 bases to trimming and J lost 1 base, with 12 bases between them. The CDR3 consists of 14 residues. Germline CDR1 and CDR2: SNHLY and FYNNEI. The CDR3, as DNA: TGTGCCAGCACTCTCCTGACTCGCACAGATACGCAGTATTTT. Its translation: CASTLLTRTDTQYF.

The chain uses TRBV2 and TRBJ1-1; perhaps TRBD1 as D (5 bases). The germline gives CDR1 SNHLY, CDR2 FYNNEI. The CDR3 consists of 13 residues. V lost 6 bases and J 1 base, leaving 9 bases between the germline ends. DNA of the CDR3: TGTGCCAGCAGGCGGGGCGAGAACACTGAAGCTTTCTTT. As protein: CASRRGENTEAFF.

V usage is TRBV10-3 and J usage is TRBJ2-7; tentatively, D is TRBD1 (6 bases). Looked up from germline, CDR1 is ENHRY and CDR2 is SYGVKD. Trimming cost V 7 bases and J 3 bases, with 13 bases left between them. The CDR3 loop spans 13 amino acids. The CDR3 region is CAIKQGQNYEQYF. Here the CDR3 DNA reads TGTGCCATCAAACAGGGACAAAACTACGAGCAGTACTTC.

The genes are TRBV6-5 and TRBJ1-5; 8 bases map to TRBD1. Germline V gives CDR1 MNHEY, CDR2 SVGAGI. The CDR3 is made up of 15 amino acids. With 6 bases clipped from V and 2 bases from J, the junction kept 6 bases outside the gene matches. CDR3 in amino acids: CASRETGDRNQPQHF. CDR3 DNA: TGTGCCAGCAGAGAGACAGGGGATCGCAATCAGCCCCAGCATTTT.

V usage is TRBV2 and J usage is TRBJ2-1; D remains ambiguous. The length of the CDR3 is 15 residues. With 3 bases removed from V and 0 bases from J, the gap between germline ends came to 9 bases. Germline CDR1 reads SNHLY; CDR2 reads FYNNEI. CDR3 sequence reads: CASSDTQSSYNEQFF. The CDR3 bases are TGTGCCAGCAGTGATACACAGAGCTCCTACAATGAGCAGTTCTTC.

This clone was detected a few times. The chain combines TRBV19 with TRBJ1-5; perhaps TRBD1 as D (5 bases). Germline V gene sequence: CDR1 LNHDA, CDR2 SQIVND (reference sequence). The length of the CDR3 is 17 residues. Trimming stripped 5 bases from V and 0 bases from J, with 17 bases between. The CDR3 nucleotides are TGTGCCAGTAGTCCCCGCAGGACACCTAATAGCAATCAGCCCCAGCATTTT. It is translated as CASSPRRTPNSNQPQHF.

The genes are TRBV7-3 and TRBJ2-3; 14 bases fit TRBD2. V lost 6 bases to trimming and J lost 10 bases; unmatched junction nucleotides: 6. Germline-derived CDR1 and CDR2 are SGHTA and FQGTGA. The CDR3 spans 14 residues. The CDR3 bases are TGTGCCAGCAGTGGACTAGCGGGAGGCGCAGCGCAGTATTTT. This sequence encodes CASSGLAGGAAQYF.

The count of this clone is one. The chain links TRBV19 to TRBJ2-5; possibly TRBD2 for D (5 bases). The germline V gene encodes CDR1 LNHDA and CDR2 SQIVND (reference sequence). V was shortened by 1 base and J by 1 base, with 25 bases between the two germline ends. The CDR3 totals 20 residues. For the CDR3, the DNA is TGTGCCAGTAGTATAGTCCCTGCCCTTCGGGGTTTAGGTCGCCAAGAGACCCAGTACTTC. The encoded protein is CASSIVPALRGLGRQETQYF.

With respect to this clone: Other DNA variants within this sample encode the same CDR3. This chain joins TRBV7-3 and TRBJ2-7, with 9 positions matching TRBD2. Germline V lookup: CDR1 SGHTA, CDR2 FQGTGA. The ends lost 5 bases at V and 4 bases at J; junction bases unmatched: 6. The CDR3 loop spans 14 amino acids. CDR3 sequence (DNA): TGTGCCAGCAGCCTTAGCGGGGGTACTTACGAGCAGTACTTC. It is translated as CASSLSGGTYEQYF. The variable domain in full, completed from reference TRBV7-3 and TRBJ2-7, reads GAGVSQTPSNKVTEKGKYVELRCDPISGHTALYWYRQSLGQGPEFLIYFQGTGAADDSGLPNDRFFAVRPEGSVSTLKIQRTERGDSAVYLCASSLSGGTYEQYFGPGTRLTVT.

The chain has TRBV11-1 and TRBJ1-4; the match to TRBD1 covers 10 bases. The CDR3 totals 14 residues. V lost 5 bases and J lost 7; bases outside the gene matches: 4. Looked up from germline, CDR1 is SGHAT and CDR2 is FQDESV (reference sequence). The CDR3 loop is CASSRQGAGEKLFF. The CDR3 DNA follows: TGTGCCAGCAGCCGACAGGGGGCAGGTGAAAAACTGTTTTTT.

CDR3 bases: TGTGCCAGCAGCGGGCTGGCAACAAACTATGGCTACACCTTC. As protein: CASSGLATNYGYTF. V usage is TRBV5-4 and J usage is TRBJ1-2; no firm D call. The length of the CDR3 is 14 residues. Trimming left V 4 bases short and J 2 bases short, with 12 bases between. CDR1 is SGHNT, CDR2 YYREEE, per germline (reference sequence).

The rearrangement links TRBV2 to TRBJ2-1; 14 nucleotides line up with TRBD2. V gave up 5 bases and J gave up 6 bases; unmatched junction bases: 9. The CDR3 sequence is 17 residues long. Germline CDR1 is SNHLY and CDR2 is FYNNEI. CDR3 in DNA: TGTGCCAGCAGTCGTTCCCCCGGGACTAGCGGGAGCAATGAGCAGTTCTTC. Its translation: CASSRSPGTSGSNEQFF.

The chain uses TRBV5-4 and TRBJ2-1; maybe TRBD1 (6 bases). The CDR3 has 14 residues. Germline CDR1 is SGHNT and CDR2 is YYREEE (reference sequence). The V end was cut by 2 bases, the J end by 3 bases, with 9 bases between. The CDR3 bases are TGTGCCAGCAGCTTCGGACAGTACTACAATGAGCAGTTCTTC. Translating gives CASSFGQYYNEQFF.

As regards this clone: The junction departs from germline at one end; a sequencing error may be responsible. This sequence joins TRBV5-1 and TRBJ2-3; 12 positions match TRBD2. The CDR3 extends over 16 amino acids. Germline CDR1 is SGHRS and CDR2 is YFSETQ. CDR3 protein: CASSPWTSGITDTQYF. For the CDR3, the DNA is TGCGCTAGCAGCCCCTGGACTAGCGGGATCACAGATACGCAGTATTTT.

This clone was found a few times. The chain joins TRBV28 to TRBJ2-5, with D maybe TRBD2 (6 bases). This CDR3 has 14 amino acids. V lost 3 bases, J lost 3 bases, and 11 bases lay in between. The V gene's germline CDR1 is MDHEN and CDR2 SYDVKM. The CDR3 is CASSFGGFEETQYF. CDR3 in DNA: TGTGCCAGCAGTTTTGGAGGGTTTGAAGAGACCCAGTACTTC.